The 28 T cell receptor beta chains reported below all come from one sample, sequenced in a study of T cell changes during pregnancy in multiple sclerosis. TCRdb keeps only in-frame clones here, not all; method: immunoSEQ multiplex PCR. The table lists about 28,000 clones, roughly 91% of them singletons. The sample consisted of CD4+ T cells from peripheral blood mononuclear cells, taken after pregnancy. The source is a female donor with multiple sclerosis, enrolled in a pregnancy study.

The genes are TRBV19 and TRBJ2-1, with D tentatively TRBD2 (6 bases). CDR1 and CDR2 (germline): LNHDA, SQIVND (reference sequence). There are 17 residues in the CDR3. V was shortened by 2 bases and J by 7 bases, with 21 bases between the two germline ends. This CDR3 is CASSIPVGGSDMNEQFF. The CDR3 nucleotides read TGTGCCAGTAGTATACCCGTTGGAGGGAGTGATATGAATGAGCAGTTCTTC.

The chain couples TRBV11-2 to TRBJ1-5; D is uncertain. Trimming cost V 1 base and J 9 bases, with 13 bases left between them. Germline assignment: CDR1 SGHAT and CDR2 FQNNGV. CDR3 length equals 14 residues. In DNA, the CDR3 is TGTGCCAGCAGCTTAGTAGAGGGAGGACGGCCCCAGCATTTT. It codes for CASSLVEGGRPQHF.

The V call is TRBV19, the J call TRBJ1-1; D ambiguous. Germline V gene sequence: CDR1 LNHDA, CDR2 SQIVND (reference sequence). CDR3 length: 14 amino acids. V gave up 4 bases and J gave up 5 bases, with 14 bases separating them. CDR3 loop: CASSTGIWGTEAFF. The CDR3 DNA reads TGTGCCAGTAGTACCGGGATATGGGGAACTGAAGCTTTCTTT.

The chain employs TRBV5-5 and TRBJ2-3; D is possibly TRBD2 (6 bases). The CDR3 has 14 residues. With 2 bases removed from V and 4 bases from J, the gap between germline ends came to 11 bases. Germline V gene lookup returns CDR1 SGHKS and CDR2 YYEKEE (reference sequence). CDR3 in amino acids: CASSFGGEADTQYF. Here the CDR3 DNA reads TGTGCCAGCAGCTTTGGAGGGGAGGCAGATACGCAGTATTTT.

This clone was seen once. J is TRBJ2-7 and V is TRBV5-1, with 10 bases that match TRBD2. CDR1 is SGHRS, CDR2 YFSETQ, per germline. After removal of 2 bases from V and 5 bases from J, the junction contained 7 bases not matched to a gene. CDR3 length equals 15 residues. The CDR3 loop is CASSLKLAGAHEQYF. CDR3 sequence (DNA): TGCGCCAGCAGCTTAAAGCTAGCGGGAGCACACGAGCAGTACTTC.

The J gene is TRBJ2-3, the V gene TRBV9; tentative D call: TRBD2 (6 bases). V shed 0 bases and J shed 0 bases, with 8 bases lying between them. This CDR3 spans 15 amino acids. In germline, CDR1 is SGDLS, CDR2 YYNGEE. CDR3 DNA: TGTGCCAGCAGCGTAGTTGGGACTAGCACAGATACGCAGTATTTT. Its protein is CASSVVGTSTDTQYF.

The V call is TRBV19, the J call TRBJ2-2; a weak D match, TRBD1 (5 bases). The V and J ends lost 6 bases and 1 base respectively, with 9 bases between them. The V gene's germline CDR1 is LNHDA and CDR2 SQIVND (reference sequence). The CDR3 sequence is 14 residues long. The CDR3 nucleotides read TGTGCCAGTAGCAGGGCGGTGAACACCGGGGAGCTGTTTTTT. Its protein is CASSRAVNTGELFF. Together with reference TRBV19 and TRBJ2-2, the CDR3 gives the full variable domain: DGGITQSPKYLFRKEGQNVTLSCEQNLNHDAMYWYRQDPGQGLRLIYYSQIVNDFQKGDIAEGYSVSREKKESFPLTVTSAQKNPTAFYLCASSRAVNTGELFFGEGSRLTVL.

The table lists this clone with a few counts. The chain employs TRBV7-2 and TRBJ1-2; D is ambiguous. The CDR3 is 13 residues long. Trimming shortened V by 5 bases and J by 12 bases, and 19 bases separated the two germline ends. The germline V gene encodes CDR1 SGHTA and CDR2 FQGNSA. The CDR3 coding sequence is TGTGCCAGCAGCCGGGCGGAGGGAAGGAGGGACACCTTC. Its protein is CASSRAEGRRDTF.

The chain couples TRBV4-3 to TRBJ1-6; perhaps TRBD1 as D (6 bases). Germline CDR1 LGHNA, CDR2 YSLEER. The CDR3 is 15 residues long. V was clipped by 0 bases and J by 7 bases, with 10 bases between them. The CDR3 region has the DNA TGCGCCAGCAGCCAAGATACGCAGGGGAATTCACCCCTCCACTTT. Translated, it gives CASSQDTQGNSPLHF.

This chain joins TRBV6-6 and TRBJ2-1; D is undetermined. Germline CDR1 MNHNY, CDR2 SVGAGI (reference sequence). This CDR3 contains 13 residues. CDR3 protein: CGVGEKPHNEQFF. CDR3 coding DNA: TGTGGCGTCGGTGAGAAACCCCACAATGAGCAGTTCTTC.

The V and J genes are TRBV5-6 and TRBJ1-1, with TRBD1 as a possible D gene (6 bases). V lost 0 bases and J 0 bases, leaving 15 bases between the germline ends. The germline CDR1 and CDR2 sequences are SGHDT and YYEEEE. The CDR3 covers 17 residues. CDR3 DNA sequence: TGTGCCAGCAGCTTGGCCGTGGGGGCCGAATTGAACACTGAAGCTTTCTTT. Its translation: CASSLAVGAELNTEAFF.

This clone was picked up one time. The chain recombines TRBV2 with TRBJ2-2; the match to TRBD1 covers 9 bases. V dropped 7 bases and J dropped 1; count of bases not matched to a gene: 7. The V gene's germline CDR1 is SNHLY and CDR2 FYNNEI. The CDR3 contains 16 residues. The CDR3 DNA is TGTGCCAGCACGGGACAGGGCCCCGGGAACACCGGGGAGCTGTTTTTT. It translates to CASTGQGPGNTGELFF.

The rearrangement uses TRBV5-4 and TRBJ1-1; 7 nucleotides match TRBD1. Germline loops: CDR1 SGHNT, CDR2 YYREEE (reference sequence). The J segment lost 3 bases and the V segment lost 4 bases, leaving 3 bases of the junction unmatched. This CDR3 comprises 13 residues. The CDR3 coding sequence is TGTGCCAGCAGCGCCGACAGGGACACTGAAGCTTTCTTT. Its protein is CASSADRDTEAFF.

This chain connects TRBV15 to TRBJ1-1, with 8 bases lining up with TRBD1. V trimming: 2 bases; J trimming: 8 bases; junction bases outside the gene matches: 10. Germline assignment: CDR1 LNHNV and CDR2 YYDKDF (reference sequence). The CDR3 covers 15 residues. The CDR3 sequence is CATSRSLTGVWEAFF. Written as DNA, the CDR3 is TGTGCCACCAGCAGATCGCTGACAGGGGTATGGGAAGCTTTCTTT.

The rearrangement joins TRBV30 to TRBJ1-3; D is unclear. V dropped 5 bases and J dropped 0 bases, with 8 bases sitting between them. Germline V gives CDR1 GTSNPN, CDR2 SVGIG (reference sequence). This CDR3 comprises 13 residues. CDR3 in amino acids: CAWEAVSGNTIYF. The CDR3 region has the DNA TGTGCCTGGGAGGCTGTCTCTGGAAACACCATATATTTT.

This sequence joins TRBV7-9 and TRBJ1-1; no firm D call. From germline, CDR1 is SEHNR and CDR2 FQNEAQ (reference sequence). Trimming removed 6 bases at V and 5 bases at J, with 13 bases between. The CDR3 runs to 13 residues. CDR3: CASSQHHQTEAFF. CDR3 DNA sequence: TGTGCCAGCAGTCAACATCATCAGACTGAAGCTTTCTTT.

The rearrangement links TRBV9 to TRBJ2-5, with D maybe TRBD2 (6 bases). V was cut by 4 bases and J by 5 bases, with 15 bases left in between. From germline, CDR1 is SGDLS and CDR2 YYNGEE. The CDR3 is 14 amino acids. Here the CDR3 DNA reads TGTGCCAGCAGCCCCCTCACAGCGGGCGAGACCCAGTACTTC. It is translated as CASSPLTAGETQYF.

This chain uses TRBV7-9 with TRBJ1-3; 8 bases map to TRBD1. Trimming removed 3 bases from V and 0 bases from J; junction bases left unmatched: 7. The CDR3 is 17 residues long. CDR1 and CDR2 from the germline V gene are SEHNR and FQNEAQ (reference sequence). The CDR3 DNA is TGTGCCAGCAGCTTCTCAGGGGGCGTCGACTCTGGAAACACCATATATTTT. Translating it yields CASSFSGGVDSGNTIYF.

In its sample, this clone was seen a few times. CDR3 region: CASSRGGALDEQFF. The CDR3 bases are TGTGCCAGCAGCCGCGGGGGGGCCTTGGATGAGCAGTTCTTC. The V gene is TRBV7-3, the J gene TRBJ2-1; 9 nucleotides match TRBD2. This CDR3 comprises 14 residues. V shed 5 bases and J 8 bases; nucleotides not matched to a gene: 7. Germline CDR1 reads SGHTA; CDR2 reads FQGTGA.

This chain uses TRBV6-1 with TRBJ1-1; D perhaps matches TRBD1 (5 bases). The length of the CDR3 is 13 residues. V was pared by 4 bases and J by 5 bases, with 11 bases between. The germline V gene encodes CDR1 MNHNS and CDR2 SASEGT. The CDR3 nucleotides are TGTGCCAGCAGTGGGGTCCGGGGGACTGAAGCTTTCTTT. Its translation: CASSGVRGTEAFF.

The chain combines TRBV29-1 with TRBJ2-3; 8 bases line up with TRBD2. Germline CDR1 is SQVTM and CDR2 is ANQGSEA. The CDR3 has 15 residues. J lost 4 bases, V lost 5 bases, and 11 bases had no gene match. This CDR3 reads CSVQGAGEGPDTQYF. The CDR3 DNA reads TGCAGCGTTCAAGGAGCGGGGGAGGGCCCAGATACGCAGTATTTT.

The chain uses TRBV2 and TRBJ1-4; D remains ambiguous. With 6 bases removed from V and 6 bases from J, the gap between germline ends came to 11 bases. The CDR3 runs to 13 residues. The V gene's germline CDR1 is SNHLY and CDR2 FYNNEI. DNA for the CDR3: TGTGCCAGCAGGGTCCGGGAGGATGAAAAACTGTTTTTT. Its protein is CASRVREDEKLFF. Complete variable domain (other parts from reference TRBV2 and TRBJ1-4): EPEVTQTPSHQVTQMGQEVILRCVPISNHLYFYWYRQILGQKVEFLVSFYNNEISEKSEIFDDQFSVERPDGSNFTLKIRSTKLEDSAMYFCASRVREDEKLFFGSGTQLSVL.

The chain joins TRBV10-3 to TRBJ2-2, with a possible D match to TRBD1 (5 bases). CDR1 and CDR2 from the germline V gene are ENHRY and SYGVKD. The CDR3 runs 12 residues. Trimming pared 11 bases from V and 2 bases from J, leaving 9 bases between. The chain's CDR3 is CASGHNTGELFF. DNA of the CDR3: TGTGCCTCCGGACATAACACCGGGGAGCTGTTTTTT.

The CDR3 DNA is TGTGCCAGCAGGGAGACTTCGATCACCGGGGAGCTGTTTTTT. Amino acid sequence: CASRETSITGELFF. The V call is TRBV2, the J call TRBJ2-2; D is unclear. V gave up 6 bases and J gave up 4 bases, with 12 bases separating them. Looked up from germline, CDR1 is SNHLY and CDR2 is FYNNEI. The CDR3 is 14 residues long.

J is TRBJ1-1 and V is TRBV7-9; TRBD1 might be the D (6 bases). V gave up 3 bases and J gave up 10 bases, with 12 bases separating them. CDR1 is SEHNR and CDR2 is FQNEAQ in the germline V gene (reference sequence). The CDR3 covers 12 residues. In DNA form, the CDR3 reads TGTGCCAGCAGCTTTTATGGGGGCGCAGCTTTCTTT. Translated: CASSFYGGAAFF.

This sequence joins TRBV6-4 and TRBJ2-5; D may be TRBD2 (5 bases). In germline, CDR1 is MRHNA, CDR2 SNTAGT. Trimming took 2 bases from V and 8 from J, leaving 15 bases between them. This CDR3 is built from 14 residues. The CDR3, as DNA: TGTGCCAGCAGTGACCCCCGGCGGGCGGAAACCCAGTACTTC. It is translated as CASSDPRRAETQYF.

The V call is TRBV30, the J call TRBJ1-2; no clear D gene. Germline loops: CDR1 GTSNPN, CDR2 SVGIG (reference sequence). The CDR3 contains 12 residues. V lost 0 bases and J lost 9, with 11 bases in between. The CDR3 protein is CAWSVQPRRYTF. CDR3 nucleotides: TGTGCCTGGAGTGTACAGCCCAGACGCTACACCTTC.

The table lists this clone with a count of one. This rearrangement joins TRBV29-1 to TRBJ2-3; 8 nucleotides match TRBD1. CDR3 length equals 14 residues. The germline CDR1 and CDR2 sequences are SQVTM and ANQGSEA. The junction had 0 bases not matched to a gene; V was cut back by 1 base and J by 0 bases. As DNA, the CDR3 is TGCAGCGTTGAAGGGACAGGGAGCACAGATACGCAGTATTTT. Translation gives CSVEGTGSTDTQYF.